The 23 T cell receptor beta chains below were found in one sample sequenced in a study of neurological immune-mediated disorders. TCRdb passed the 5' RACE reads through MiXCR, listing each CDR3 protein once. This sample carries around 25,000 distinct CDR3 sequences, 2% to 2.5% of them seen once, and the ten largest clones take roughly 2.5%. The sample taken for sequencing was PBMCs. These TCRs come from a woman aged 50 to 60 with multiple sclerosis.

This clonotype appeared many times. The junction shows a germline mismatch at one end, possibly a read error. This chain connects TRBV5-6 to TRBJ1-5; possibly TRBD1 for D (5 bases). The CDR3 totals 15 residues. Per germline, CDR1 SGHDT and CDR2 YYEEEE. In nucleotides, the CDR3 is TGTGCCAGCAGCTTGCGAGGGGTTAGCAATCAGCCCCAGAATTTT. This codes for CASSLRGVSNQPQNF.

The J gene is TRBJ2-7, the V gene TRBV11-1; D gene unclear. V gave up 5 bases and J gave up 6 bases, with 17 bases separating them. The CDR3 runs to 14 residues. Germline values: CDR1 SGHAT, CDR2 FQDESV (reference sequence). The CDR3 region is CASSPVRTVGEQYF. The CDR3 region has the DNA TGTGCCAGCAGCCCCGTACGAACTGTAGGCGAGCAGTACTTC. Variable domain in full (rest from reference TRBV11-1 and TRBJ2-7): EAEVAQSPRYKITEKSQAVAFWCDPISGHATLYWYRQILGQGPELLVQFQDESVVDDSQLPKDRFSAERLKGVDSTLKIQPAELGDSAMYLCASSPVRTVGEQYFGPGTRLTVT.

Ten or more counts support this clonotype. The V and J genes are TRBV10-3 and TRBJ1-6; 7 bases agree with TRBD1. Germline V CDR1 and CDR2: ENHRY, SYGVKD. The CDR3 consists of 14 residues. Trimming at V came to 2 bases and at J to 6 bases, leaving 1 base not matched to a gene. The CDR3 nucleotides read TGTGCCATCAGTGAGGCAGGGGGTAATTCACCCCTCCACTTT. As protein: CAISEAGGNSPLHF.

This clonotype was recorded at least ten times. V is TRBV18 and J is TRBJ2-1, with TRBD1 identical over 10 bases. CDR3 length: 16 residues. Germline V gene lookup returns CDR1 KGHSH and CDR2 LQKENI. V lost 5 bases to trimming and J lost 6 bases; unmatched junction nucleotides: 10. CDR3 sequence (DNA): TGTGCCAGCTCATCAACCGGGACAGGGGCCCTCAATGAGCAGTTCTTC. Protein: CASSSTGTGALNEQFF.

The chain couples TRBV27 to TRBJ2-1, with D tentatively TRBD1 or TRBD2 (5 bases each). This CDR3 comprises 12 residues. V lost 7 bases, J lost 4 bases, and 8 bases lay in between. The germline V gene has CDR1 MNHEY and CDR2 SMNVEV (reference sequence). As DNA, the CDR3 is TGTGCCAGCAAGGGACGGTACAATGAGCAGTTCTTC. This encodes CASKGRYNEQFF.

This clonotype was recorded many times. The chain is built from TRBV18 and TRBJ2-7; 10 bases map to TRBD1. The V and J ends lost 3 bases and 3 bases, in that order; junction bases with no gene match: 5. Germline CDR1 reads KGHSH; CDR2 reads LQKENI. This CDR3 region has 15 residues. CDR3 amino acids: CASSPGQGLVYEQYF. CDR3 DNA: TGTGCCAGCTCACCGGGACAGGGGCTTGTCTACGAGCAGTACTTC.

This clonotype has just a few counts. The rearrangement uses TRBV7-2 and TRBJ2-2; 8 bases are a match to TRBD1. In germline, CDR1 is SGHTA, CDR2 FQGNSA. CDR3 length: 15 amino acids. J gave up 7 bases and V 5 bases, and 9 bases lay outside the gene matches. In DNA form, the CDR3 reads TGTGCCAGCAGCGGGGGACAGGCCGGGATCGGGGAGCTGTTTTTT. Translating it yields CASSGGQAGIGELFF.

This chain connects TRBV20-1 to TRBJ2-7; 10 bases match TRBD1. Germline CDR1 DFQATT, CDR2 SNEGSKA (reference sequence). Trimming at V came to 5 bases and at J to 6 bases, leaving 13 bases not matched to a gene. This CDR3 spans 15 amino acids. Written as DNA, the CDR3 is TGCAGTGCTGAGGGGGACAGGGGACGAGTGGGCGAGCAGTACTTC. Its protein is CSAEGDRGRVGEQYF.

This clonotype appeared many times. The chain has TRBV12-3 or TRBV12-4 and TRBJ1-2; 8 bases align to TRBD1. V was clipped by 6 bases and J by 6 bases; unmatched bases: 6. The CDR3 sequence is 13 residues long. The CDR3 DNA reads as TGTGCCAGCAGCCCGGACAGGGTGAATGGCTACACCTTC. Translated, it gives CASSPDRVNGYTF.

This clonotype has at least ten counts. V usage is TRBV5-1 and J usage is TRBJ2-7, with 8 bases lining up with TRBD2. CDR1 and CDR2 from the germline V gene are SGHRS and YFSETQ. V dropped 0 bases and J dropped 3; count of bases not matched to a gene: 5. CDR3 size: 15 residues. The DNA of the CDR3 is TGCGCCAGCAGCTTGGGGGGTAGCGGGGTCTACGAGCAGTACTTC. It yields the protein CASSLGGSGVYEQYF.

Judged by abundance, this clonotype is medium-sized (0.01 to 0.1%). The rearrangement joins TRBV7-2 to TRBJ2-3; 7 nucleotides match TRBD2. V lost 2 bases and J lost 2; bases outside the gene matches: 4. CDR3 length: 15 amino acids. Per germline, CDR1 SGHTA and CDR2 FQGNSA. CDR3 in DNA: TGTGCCAGCAGCTTACATAGCGGGTTCACAGATACGCAGTATTTT. Its translation is CASSLHSGFTDTQYF.

This clonotype occurred many times. In DNA, the CDR3 is TGTGCCAGCAGTCTCTCAGGGCCTCAGCCCCAGCATTTT. The encoded protein is CASSLSGPQPQHF. This rearrangement joins TRBV6-2 or TRBV6-3 to TRBJ1-5, with D possibly being TRBD1 (5 bases). V was trimmed by 5 bases and J by 6 bases, leaving 11 bases between them. CDR3 length: 13 amino acids. The V gene's germline CDR1 is MNHEY and CDR2 SVGEGT.

By its share, this clonotype is medium-sized (0.01 to 0.1%). The rearrangement links TRBV7-3 to TRBJ2-3; D is unresolved. The CDR3 loop spans 15 amino acids. V was pared by 0 bases and J by 2 bases, with 9 bases between. Germline values: CDR1 SGHTA, CDR2 FQGTGA. The CDR3 protein is CASSLTSISTDTQYF. CDR3 bases: TGTGCCAGCAGCTTAACGAGTATATCCACAGATACGCAGTATTTT. The entire variable domain, with the rest obtained from reference TRBV7-3 and TRBJ2-3, is as follows: GAGVSQTPSNKVTEKGKYVELRCDPISGHTALYWYRQSLGQGPEFLIYFQGTGAADDSGLPNDRFFAVRPEGSVSTLKIQRTERGDSAVYLCASSLTSISTDTQYFGPGTRLTVL.

V gene TRBV20-1 combines with J gene TRBJ1-2; TRBD1 matches at 8 bases. The CDR3 sequence is 12 residues long. Trimming removed 5 bases from V and 4 bases from J; junction bases left unmatched: 3. Germline-derived CDR1 and CDR2 are DFQATT and SNEGSKA (reference sequence). The DNA for the CDR3 is TGCAGTGCTCGACAGGGGATCTATGGCTACACCTTC. Translated, it gives CSARQGIYGYTF.

This clonotype was counted ten times or more. The V gene is TRBV18, the J gene TRBJ2-7; no firm D call. In germline, CDR1 is KGHSH, CDR2 LQKENI. The CDR3 consists of 16 residues. Trimming cost V 1 base and J 3 bases, with 16 bases left between them. Here the CDR3 reads CASSPQSQGLGYEQYF. CDR3 nucleotide sequence: TGTGCCAGCTCACCACAGTCCCAAGGCCTGGGCTACGAGCAGTACTTC.

Ten or more counts support this clonotype. This rearrangement joins TRBV11-2 to TRBJ2-3; the D gene is possibly TRBD2 (6 bases). CDR1 is SGHAT, CDR2 FQNNGV, per germline. V lost 2 bases, J lost 1 base, and 16 bases lay in between. The CDR3 has 17 amino acids. CDR3 in DNA: TGTGCCAGCAGCTTAAGGGCTAGCGCTAGGGGCACAGATACGCAGTATTTT. Its translation: CASSLRASARGTDTQYF.

This clonotype occurred many times. The rearrangement links TRBV7-9 to TRBJ2-7; a possible D gene is TRBD1 (6 bases). CDR3 size: 14 residues. CDR1 SEHNR and CDR2 FQNEAQ come from the germline V gene (reference sequence). The V and J ends lost 3 bases and 2 bases respectively, with 11 bases between them. In DNA, the CDR3 is TGTGCCAGCAGCTTGGGGACACCTCCCTACGAGCAGTACTTC. Its translation is CASSLGTPPYEQYF.

This clonotype counts as medium-sized. V and J are TRBV6-5 and TRBJ1-1, with D unclear. This CDR3 spans 15 amino acids. Trimming cost V 2 bases and J 2 bases, with 12 bases left between them. Germline assignment: CDR1 MNHEY and CDR2 SVGAGI. CDR3 region: CASSYTRRGNTEAFF. The CDR3 DNA reads TGTGCCAGCAGTTACACTCGACGGGGAAACACTGAAGCTTTCTTT.

This clonotype was seen many times. This may be a read error: a much more frequent sequence differs by one nucleotide. V is TRBV20-1 and J is TRBJ1-4; D gene ambiguous. There are 13 residues in the CDR3. Germline V gives CDR1 DFQATT, CDR2 SNEGSKA (reference sequence). Trimming removed 3 bases from V and 7 bases from J, with 12 bases in between. The CDR3 here is CSARGKGGEKLFF. The DNA for the CDR3 is TGCAGTGCTAGGGGAAAGGGAGGTGAAAAACTGTTTTTT.

This clonotype was recorded at least ten times. This sequence joins TRBV5-1 and TRBJ1-1; 10 bases fit TRBD1. V shed 6 bases and J 0 bases; nucleotides not matched to a gene: 5. The germline V gene encodes CDR1 SGHRS and CDR2 YFSETQ. There are 15 residues in the CDR3. CDR3 sequence (DNA): TGCGCCAGCACCCGGGACAGGGGAATGAACACTGAAGCTTTCTTT. Translated, it gives CASTRDRGMNTEAFF.

This clonotype was seen at least ten times. The V call is TRBV6-2 or TRBV6-3, the J call TRBJ1-6; 7 bases match TRBD1. This CDR3 region has 14 residues. The V gene end was trimmed by 2 bases and the J gene end by 7 bases; junction bases not matched to a gene: 2. Germline V gene sequence: CDR1 MNHEY, CDR2 SVGEGT. The CDR3 reads CASSYLQGNSPLHF. CDR3 DNA sequence: TGTGCCAGCAGTTACCTACAGGGGAATTCACCCCTCCACTTT.

This clonotype was detected a few times. This sequence joins TRBV29-1 and TRBJ2-5; TRBD1 matches 9 bases. J lost 7 bases, V lost 7 bases, and 10 bases had no gene match. The CDR3 runs to 13 residues. Germline V gives CDR1 SQVTM, CDR2 ANQGSEA. The CDR3 spells CSATQDRGGTQYF. For the CDR3, the DNA is TGCAGCGCCACCCAGGACAGGGGAGGGACCCAGTACTTC. The variable domain in full, with the rest retrieved from reference TRBV29-1 and TRBJ2-5, is SAVISQKPSRDICQRGTSLTIQCQVDSQVTMMFWYRQQPGQSLTLIATANQGSEATYESGFVIDKFPISRPNLTFSTLTVSNMSPEDSSIYLCSATQDRGGTQYFGPGTRLLVL.

Ten or more counts support this clonotype. V usage is TRBV20-1 and J usage is TRBJ1-6, with 10 bases matching TRBD1. The CDR3 runs 14 residues. CDR1 and CDR2 (germline): DFQATT, SNEGSKA (reference sequence). The CDR3 DNA reads TGCAGCTCCGGGACAGGGGACTATAATTCACCCCTCCACTTT. Translated: CSSGTGDYNSPLHF.